The 10 T cell receptor beta chains given below trace back to one sample, sequenced in a study of human T cells and chemical hapten exposure. From the RACE reads, TCRdb called clonotypes with MiXCR, one entry per CDR3 protein. Of approximately 80,000 distinct CDR3 sequences detected, 9.5% to 13% appear once; the ten largest clones hold around 2.5%. Time point in this sample: patch test 2, 6 weeks after DPC sensitization. Stated treatment: therapeutic diphenylcyclopropenone sensitization with weekly scalp DPC. The sequencing here drew on whole blood, taken in connection with sensitization to the hapten diphenylcyclopropenone (DPC). All receptors come from a young woman with alopecia areata. Some clones in this sample may be carry-over from other donors' samples.

This clonotype was picked up many times. The rearrangement uses TRBV2 and TRBJ1-3; no clear D gene. CDR3 length: 13 residues. Germline assignment: CDR1 SNHLY and CDR2 FYNNEI. V dropped 9 bases and J dropped 1 base, with 10 bases sitting between them. The CDR3 region is CASWGGSGNTIYF. CDR3 sequence (DNA): TGTGCCAGTTGGGGAGGTTCTGGAAACACCATATATTTT.

The table lists this clonotype with a few counts. This chain connects TRBV29-1 to TRBJ2-7, with D hard to call. This CDR3 spans 13 amino acids. Germline lookup yields CDR1 SQVTM and CDR2 ANQGSEA. V gave up 1 base and J gave up 4 bases, with 11 bases separating them. CDR3 amino acids: CSVEGCGWYEQYF. CDR3 DNA: TGCAGCGTTGAAGGTTGCGGCTGGTACGAGCAGTACTTC.

This clonotype was seen repeatedly, ten times or more. The chain couples TRBV5-4 to TRBJ2-5; D is uncertain. The CDR3 extends over 12 amino acids. CDR1 is SGHNT, CDR2 YYREEE, per germline (reference sequence). V was shortened by 9 bases and J by 2 bases, with 11 bases between the two germline ends. The CDR3 coding sequence is TGTGCCACCCGGGTCGAACAAGAGACCCAGTACTTC. It translates to CATRVEQETQYF. Full variable domain (rest looked up from reference TRBV5-4 and TRBJ2-5): ETGVTQSPTHLIKTRGQQVTLRCSSQSGHNTVSWYQQALGQGPQFIFQYYREEENGRGNFPPRFSGLQFPNYSSELNVNALELDDSALYLCATRVEQETQYFGPGTRLLVL.

This clonotype occurred many times. At one end the junction does not follow the germline gene, possibly because of a read error. The chain combines TRBV7-7 with TRBJ2-7; D may correspond to TRBD1 or TRBD2 (5 bases each). From germline, CDR1 is SSHAT and CDR2 FNYEAQ (reference sequence). This CDR3 comprises 13 residues. The CDR3 DNA reads as TGTGCTAGCAGCTGGGACCCAACGGGGGAGCAGTACTTC. This gives the protein CASSWDPTGEQYF.

In this sample, this clonotype turned up many times. The chain carries TRBV7-2 and TRBJ1-1; 8 nucleotides agree with TRBD1. The CDR3 is 13 residues long. Per germline, CDR1 SGHTA and CDR2 FQGNSA. V was clipped by 4 bases and J by 6 bases; unmatched bases: 4. CDR3 in DNA: TGTGCCAGCAGCTACCGGGGACAGGCTGAAGCTTTCTTT. As protein: CASSYRGQAEAFF.

The V and J genes are TRBV5-1 and TRBJ1-4; possibly TRBD1 for D (5 bases). V dropped 4 bases and J dropped 0 bases, with 10 bases sitting between them. This CDR3 is 15 amino acids long. Per the germline V gene, CDR1 is SGHRS and CDR2 is YFSETQ. The CDR3 spells CASSPGLTTNEKLFF. The CDR3 region has the DNA TGCGCCAGCAGCCCGGGACTTACAACTAATGAAAAACTGTTTTTT.

This clonotype was detected only a few times. V usage is TRBV5-6 and J usage is TRBJ2-3, with 7 positions matching TRBD1. This CDR3 region has 15 residues. Looked up from germline, CDR1 is SGHDT and CDR2 is YYEEEE. V was pared by 3 bases and J by 6 bases, with 10 bases of the junction left unmatched. CDR3 sequence: CASSSYDRVTDTQYF. The CDR3, as DNA: TGTGCCAGCAGCTCCTACGACAGGGTGACGGATACGCAGTATTTT.

Many counts were recorded for this clonotype. The chain recombines TRBV20-1 with TRBJ1-5, with 7 bases lining up with TRBD1. Trimming removed 3 bases from V and 8 bases from J; junction bases left unmatched: 16. The CDR3 runs 16 residues. Germline CDR1 DFQATT, CDR2 SNEGSKA (reference sequence). CDR3 loop: CSASGGTARLSKPQHF. CDR3 DNA sequence: TGCAGTGCTAGTGGGGGGACAGCACGTTTGTCGAAGCCCCAGCATTTT.

The chain recombines TRBV7-8 with TRBJ1-2; D is perhaps TRBD1 (6 bases). Germline V lookup: CDR1 SGHVS, CDR2 FQNEAQ. CDR3 size: 14 residues. Trimming cost V 5 bases and J 6 bases, with 16 bases left between them. CDR3 in amino acids: CASSPSTGLDGYTF. In DNA, the CDR3 is TGTGCCAGCAGCCCCTCGACAGGATTAGATGGCTACACCTTC. The full variable domain, in which reference TRBV7-8 and TRBJ1-2 provide the parts outside the CDR3, is GAGVSQSPRYKVAKRGQDVALRCDPISGHVSLFWYQQALGQGPEFLTYFQNEAQLDKSGLPSDRFFAERPEGSVSTLKIQRTQQEDSAVYLCASSPSTGLDGYTFGSGTRLTVV.

This clonotype appeared a few times. The chain employs TRBV9 and TRBJ1-3; D not resolved. Trimming removed 6 bases at V and 3 bases at J, with 7 bases between. The CDR3 has 12 amino acids. Per the germline V gene, CDR1 is SGDLS and CDR2 is YYNGEE. The chain's CDR3 is CASKGVGNTIYF. CDR3 sequence (DNA): TGTGCCAGCAAAGGTGTTGGAAACACCATATATTTT. Based on the CDR3 plus reference TRBV9 and TRBJ1-3, the full variable domain is DSGVTQTPKHLITATGQRVTLRCSPRSGDLSVYWYQQSLDQGLQFLIQYYNGEERAKGNILERFSAQQFPDLHSELNLSSLELGDSALYFCASKGVGNTIYFGEGSWLTVV.